The 22 T cell receptor beta chains presented below share a single source sample, sequenced in a study of CD8+ T cells in alopecia areata. Documented treatment: oral pan-JAK inhibitor, 5-10 mg twice daily. Investigators isolated RNA and reverse transcribed it into cDNA to act as the sequencing template. Profiled with immunoSEQ multiplex PCR; TCRdb holds only in-frame clones, not every one. Among roughly 180,000 clones listed, about three fifths were seen once. The source was CD4+ T cells sorted from blood, collected at week 4, from a patient treated with tofacitinib. Source of these receptors: a human donor with alopecia areata.

This clone was seen a handful of times. The chain has TRBV29-1 and TRBJ1-4; D might be TRBD1 (5 bases). The CDR3 is 15 residues long. V was clipped by 3 bases and J by 6 bases, with 17 bases between them. Germline CDR1 SQVTM, CDR2 ANQGSEA. CDR3 nucleotide sequence: TGCAGCGTTGATGAACCTTTCGGGACTCATGAAAAACTGTTTTTT. Its protein product is CSVDEPFGTHEKLFF.

The chain joins TRBV5-1 to TRBJ1-2, with D perhaps matching TRBD1 (5 bases). Trimming removed 5 bases at V and 4 bases at J, with 15 bases between. The CDR3 runs 14 residues. CDR1 is SGHRS, CDR2 YFSETQ, per germline. The CDR3 sequence: CASRPTGASYGYTF. CDR3 DNA sequence: TGCGCCAGCAGACCTACAGGAGCCTCCTATGGCTACACCTTC. The variable domain in full, completed from reference TRBV5-1 and TRBJ1-2, reads KAGVTQTPRYLIKTRGQQVTLSCSPISGHRSVSWYQQTPGQGLQFLFEYFSETQRNKGNFPGRFSGRQFSNSRSEMNVSTLELGDSALYLCASRPTGASYGYTFGSGTRLTVV.

The chain links TRBV30 to TRBJ1-1, with unresolved D. The V gene lost 4 bases and the J gene lost 6 bases, with 21 bases spanning the gap. The length of the CDR3 is 15 residues. Germline values: CDR1 GTSNPN, CDR2 SVGIG (reference sequence). This chain's CDR3 is CAWMRRLTPPAEAFF. In nucleotides, the CDR3 is TGTGCCTGGATGAGAAGACTAACCCCACCGGCTGAAGCTTTCTTT.

CDR3 in DNA: TGCAGCGTCGGGACAGGGGTGGGAGGGGACACTGAAGCTTTCTTT. This encodes CSVGTGVGGDTEAFF. The chain uses TRBV29-1 and TRBJ1-1; 10 bases fit TRBD1. V shed 6 bases and J 3 bases; nucleotides not matched to a gene: 10. This CDR3 has 15 residues. CDR1 is SQVTM, CDR2 ANQGSEA, per germline.

The chain has TRBV4-2 and TRBJ2-3, with 9 nucleotides matching TRBD2. Trimming took 4 bases from V and 2 from J; bases not matched to a gene: 4. Germline CDR1 is LGHNA and CDR2 is YNFKEQ. The CDR3 loop spans 15 amino acids. The chain's CDR3 is CASSRWTSATDTQYF. The CDR3 DNA is TGTGCCAGCAGCCGCTGGACTAGCGCCACAGATACGCAGTATTTT.

The genes are TRBV27 and TRBJ1-6; D call uncertain. Looked up from germline, CDR1 is MNHEY and CDR2 is SMNVEV (reference sequence). Trimming took 2 bases from V and 5 from J, leaving 10 bases between them. The CDR3 has 15 residues. The CDR3 DNA reads TGTGCCAGCAGTTTAAAACCTCGCCATAATTCACCCCTCCACTTT. It translates to CASSLKPRHNSPLHF.

The chain combines TRBV27 with TRBJ2-7; possibly TRBD2 for D (6 bases). This CDR3 has 12 amino acids. Germline V gene data show CDR1 as MNHEY and CDR2 as SMNVEV (reference sequence). Trimming cost V 6 bases and J 5 bases, with 11 bases left between them. The CDR3 DNA follows: TGTGCCAGCAGGGGTACTAGCCACGAGCAGTACTTC. As protein: CASRGTSHEQYF.

The rearrangement links TRBV29-1 to TRBJ1-4; D call uncertain. The CDR3 has 14 residues. Trimming shortened V by 6 bases and J by 8 bases, and 19 bases separated the two germline ends. In germline, CDR1 is SQVTM, CDR2 ANQGSEA. The CDR3, as DNA: TGCAGCGTGAGGCTGGGCGGGGATCAAGAAAAACTGTTTTTT. Protein: CSVRLGGDQEKLFF.

The chain links TRBV30 to TRBJ2-1, with 9 bases that match TRBD2. Germline trimming cut 6 bases from V and 5 bases from J; bases unmatched to any gene: 8. CDR3 length: 14 amino acids. Germline loops: CDR1 GTSNPN, CDR2 SVGIG (reference sequence). CDR3 region: CACRSGGSNNEQFF. The CDR3 coding sequence is TGTGCCTGCCGGAGCGGGGGGTCAAACAATGAGCAGTTCTTC.

This clone was recorded a few times. The chain has TRBV18 and TRBJ2-5; a possible D gene is TRBD2 (6 bases). V lost 1 base and J 5 bases, leaving 20 bases between the germline ends. Germline assignment: CDR1 KGHSH and CDR2 LQKENI. The CDR3 loop spans 17 amino acids. CDR3 DNA sequence: TGTGCCAGCTCACCACGGAACGGGGCAACGGGGGACGAGACCCAGTACTTC. This encodes CASSPRNGATGDETQYF.

Details on this clone: One junction end does not reproduce the germline sequence, and a read error may be involved. V and J are TRBV6-5 and TRBJ2-5, with D tentatively TRBD1 or TRBD2 (5 bases each). CDR3 length: 15 amino acids. Per the germline V gene, CDR1 is MNHEY and CDR2 is SVGAGI. For the CDR3, the DNA is TGTGCCGGCAGTCGCCAGATTCGAGGGGCAGAGACCCAGTACTTC. Amino acid sequence: CAGSRQIRGAETQYF.

The rearrangement joins TRBV2 to TRBJ2-4; no firm D call. Trimming pared 6 bases from V and 5 bases from J, leaving 5 bases between. CDR3 size: 11 residues. Looked up from germline, CDR1 is SNHLY and CDR2 is FYNNEI. The CDR3 DNA sequence: TGTGCCAGCAGAGACCAAAACATTCAGTACTTC. Translated, it gives CASRDQNIQYF.

This sequence joins TRBV6-5 and TRBJ2-5; D uncertain. Per the germline V gene, CDR1 is MNHEY and CDR2 is SVGAGI. The V end was cut by 7 bases, the J end by 4 bases, with 4 bases between. This CDR3 has 10 residues. The CDR3 reads CASNLETQYF. CDR3 bases: TGTGCCAGCAATCTAGAGACCCAGTACTTC.

This chain uses TRBV4-1 with TRBJ1-1, with a weak D call TRBD1 (6 bases). This CDR3 is 15 amino acids long. The germline V gene encodes CDR1 MGHRA and CDR2 YSYEKL. The V gene lost 4 bases and the J gene lost 0 bases, with 12 bases spanning the gap. As DNA, the CDR3 is TGCGCCAGCAGCCGGGAAACAGGGATGAACACTGAAGCTTTCTTT. It codes for CASSRETGMNTEAFF.

The chain joins TRBV29-1 to TRBJ1-2, with D uncertain. Germline CDR1 reads SQVTM; CDR2 reads ANQGSEA. There are 13 residues in the CDR3. Between the trimmed V and J ends, which lost 4 bases and 1 base, there was a span of 10 bases. The CDR3 reads CSVAAGVNYGYTF. Here the CDR3 DNA reads TGCAGCGTTGCTGCAGGCGTTAACTATGGCTACACCTTC.

V gene TRBV5-4 combines with J gene TRBJ1-2; 9 bases fit TRBD1. V dropped 4 bases and J dropped 2; count of bases not matched to a gene: 9. The CDR3 covers 16 residues. CDR1 SGHNT and CDR2 YYREEE come from the germline V gene (reference sequence). The CDR3 region has the DNA TGTGCCAGCAGCCCCCCCCACAGGGGGCTGAACTATGGCTACACCTTC. Its translation: CASSPPHRGLNYGYTF.

This chain connects TRBV7-2 to TRBJ2-7; TRBD1 matches 9 bases. The germline V gene encodes CDR1 SGHTA and CDR2 FQGNSA. The CDR3 extends over 16 amino acids. V lost 0 bases, J lost 4 bases, and 7 bases stayed unmatched. CDR3 in DNA: TGTGCCAGCAGCTTAGCGGCGGGACAGGGTGGATACGAGCAGTACTTC. Amino acid sequence: CASSLAAGQGGYEQYF.

The genes are TRBV25-1 and TRBJ1-1; TRBD1 is a possible D gene (6 bases). Germline V CDR1 and CDR2: MGHDK, SYGVNS. V was clipped by 5 bases and J by 4 bases, with 11 bases between them. The CDR3 has 13 amino acids. This CDR3 is CASSNTGSTEAFF. The CDR3 DNA reads as TGTGCCAGCAGTAACACAGGGAGCACTGAAGCTTTCTTT. The whole variable domain, filled in from reference TRBV25-1 and TRBJ1-1, reads EADIYQTPRYLVIGTGKKITLECSQTMGHDKMYWYQQDPGMELHLIHYSYGVNSTEKGDLSSESTVSRIRTEHFPLTLESARPSHTSQYLCASSNTGSTEAFFGQGTRLTVV.

To note about this clone: This CDR3 is also generated by other DNA sequences in the sample. The chain is built from TRBV30 and TRBJ1-4; D is uncertain. The CDR3 has 13 amino acids. Germline V CDR1 and CDR2: GTSNPN, SVGIG (reference sequence). The ends were cut back, 1 base at V and 3 bases at J, with 6 bases in the middle. The CDR3 DNA reads TGTGCCTGGAGTGCAGGACCTAATGAAAAACTGTTTTTT. This translates into CAWSAGPNEKLFF.

The chain combines TRBV30 with TRBJ1-2; D ambiguous. This CDR3 has 11 amino acids. Germline V lookup: CDR1 GTSNPN, CDR2 SVGIG (reference sequence). V lost 4 bases and J 3 bases, leaving 6 bases between the germline ends. The CDR3 spells CAWTQDYGYTF. CDR3 DNA: TGTGCCTGGACCCAGGACTATGGCTACACCTTC.

The chain recombines TRBV11-2 with TRBJ2-3; TRBD2 is a possible D gene (7 bases). This CDR3 contains 15 residues. V was shortened by 0 bases and J by 6 bases, with 13 bases between the two germline ends. The germline gives CDR1 SGHAT, CDR2 FQNNGV. CDR3 sequence reads: CASSLDSGGRDTQYF. In DNA form, the CDR3 reads TGTGCCAGCAGCTTAGATTCCGGGGGGCGCGATACGCAGTATTTT.

The chain uses TRBV7-9 and TRBJ1-3, with D perhaps TRBD1 (5 bases). There are 14 residues in the CDR3. V lost 7 bases and J 2 bases, leaving 12 bases between the germline ends. Looked up from germline, CDR1 is SEHNR and CDR2 is FQNEAQ (reference sequence). This CDR3 reads CASTQSGTGNTIYF. The CDR3 nucleotides are TGTGCCAGCACCCAGTCAGGGACTGGAAACACCATATATTTT.